One and the same sample provided the 24 T cell receptor beta chains below, sequenced in a study of blood T cell repertoires in COVID-19. Method: immunoSEQ multiplex PCR; TCRdb's copy keeps in-frame clones and lacks some. Of more than 80,000 clones in the sample, 80% to 90% were seen once. Sequencing was performed on peripheral blood. These receptors all stem from a man aged 80 or over with acute or convalescent COVID-19.

V gene TRBV25-1 combines with J gene TRBJ1-4, with a weak D call TRBD1 (5 bases). The CDR3 is 15 residues long. The germline V and J ends were trimmed by 1 base and 5 bases, with 11 bases remaining between them. Germline V gives CDR1 MGHDK, CDR2 SYGVNS. This chain's CDR3 is CASSELTGANEKLFF. CDR3 bases: TGTGCCAGCAGTGAATTAACAGGCGCAAATGAAAAACTGTTTTTT.

CDR3 nucleotide sequence: TGCAGTGCTAGTGGATTGGGGAGGACAGATACGCAGTATTTT. This sequence encodes CSASGLGRTDTQYF. The chain uses TRBV20-1 and TRBJ2-3; D is possibly TRBD2 (6 bases). Germline V lookup: CDR1 DFQATT, CDR2 SNEGSKA (reference sequence). The CDR3 spans 14 residues. Trimming took off 3 bases at V and 3 bases at J, with 13 bases between the two ends.

This rearrangement joins TRBV5-5 to TRBJ2-7, with 10 bases matching TRBD2. The germline gives CDR1 SGHKS, CDR2 YYEKEE (reference sequence). V dropped 3 bases and J dropped 7; count of bases not matched to a gene: 4. The CDR3 totals 13 residues. DNA for the CDR3: TGTGCCAGCAGCTGGCTAGCGGGAGTTGAGCAGTACTTC. Translated: CASSWLAGVEQYF.

The chain is built from TRBV9 and TRBJ2-5; 11 bases are shared with TRBD2. Germline CDR1 reads SGDLS; CDR2 reads YYNGEE. The V and J ends lost 2 bases and 5 bases, in that order; junction bases with no gene match: 8. The length of the CDR3 is 16 residues. DNA for the CDR3: TGTGCCAGCAGCGTTTCCGGGGCTAGCGGGGGGGAGACCCAGTACTTC. Translated: CASSVSGASGGETQYF.

The V call is TRBV4-1, the J call TRBJ2-7, with a tentative D call TRBD1 (6 bases). CDR1 is MGHRA and CDR2 is YSYEKL in the germline V gene. The CDR3 sequence is 14 residues long. V dropped 4 bases and J dropped 5 bases, with 15 bases sitting between them. CDR3 coding DNA: TGCGCCAGCAGCCGGGATTCGAACAGGGACGAGCAGTACTTC. Its protein product is CASSRDSNRDEQYF.

This rearrangement joins TRBV5-1 to TRBJ2-7, with D tentatively TRBD1 (5 bases). This CDR3 is 13 amino acids long. CDR1 SGHRS and CDR2 YFSETQ come from the germline V gene. Trimming left V 0 bases short and J 5 bases short, with 9 bases between. The CDR3, as DNA: TGCGCCAGCAGCTTGGAGGTGGGGCACGAGCAGTACTTC. Translating it yields CASSLEVGHEQYF.

This chain joins TRBV11-1 and TRBJ2-3; 13 bases align to TRBD2. The CDR3 has 15 residues. Germline V gene sequence: CDR1 SGHAT, CDR2 FQDESV (reference sequence). Trimming took 5 bases from V and 5 from J; bases not matched to a gene: 4. The CDR3 spells CASSRLAGGIDTQYF. As DNA, the CDR3 is TGTGCCAGCAGCCGACTAGCGGGAGGTATAGATACGCAGTATTTT. The full variable domain, completed using reference TRBV11-1 and TRBJ2-3, is EAEVAQSPRYKITEKSQAVAFWCDPISGHATLYWYRQILGQGPELLVQFQDESVVDDSQLPKDRFSAERLKGVDSTLKIQPAELGDSAMYLCASSRLAGGIDTQYFGPGTRLTVL.

This sequence joins TRBV7-3 and TRBJ2-5; D ambiguous. In germline, CDR1 is SGHTA, CDR2 FQGTGA. The V and J ends lost 3 bases and 8 bases respectively, with 13 bases between them. CDR3 length: 13 residues. CDR3 region: CASSFNSLGTQYF. The CDR3 coding sequence is TGTGCCAGCAGCTTTAACAGTCTTGGAACCCAGTACTTC.

The chain joins TRBV19 to TRBJ2-1, with D possibly being TRBD2 (6 bases). This CDR3 contains 14 residues. V lost 6 bases, J lost 9 bases, and 18 bases lay in between. CDR1 is LNHDA and CDR2 is SQIVND in the germline V gene (reference sequence). The DNA for the CDR3 is TGTGCCAGTAGGAATCCTGGAGGGCCGGGTGAGCAGTTCTTC. Translating it yields CASRNPGGPGEQFF.

The chain recombines TRBV25-1 with TRBJ2-5, with 8 bases fitting TRBD1. This CDR3 is 17 amino acids long. Germline V gene sequence: CDR1 MGHDK, CDR2 SYGVNS. V trimming: 4 bases; J trimming: 1 base; junction bases outside the gene matches: 11. CDR3: CASSGSSGQVPQETQYF. CDR3 nucleotides: TGTGCCAGCAGTGGATCATCGGGACAGGTCCCCCAAGAGACCCAGTACTTC.

The J gene is TRBJ2-5, the V gene TRBV10-3; 9 bases align to TRBD2. This CDR3 comprises 16 residues. Germline V gives CDR1 ENHRY, CDR2 SYGVKD. Trimming at V came to 4 bases and at J to 1 base, leaving 7 bases not matched to a gene. CDR3 sequence reads: CAISGSSGIGQETQYF. DNA for the CDR3: TGTGCCATCAGTGGGTCTAGCGGGATCGGCCAAGAGACCCAGTACTTC.

V and J are TRBV19 and TRBJ2-1; 7 bases agree with TRBD2. Germline loops: CDR1 LNHDA, CDR2 SQIVND (reference sequence). V was pared by 2 bases and J by 0 bases, with 7 bases of the junction left unmatched. CDR3 length: 17 residues. The CDR3 DNA follows: TGTGCCAGTAGTATACGATCGCGGGGGTTCTCCTACAATGAGCAGTTCTTC. It translates to CASSIRSRGFSYNEQFF.

The chain combines TRBV3-1 (or the pseudogene TRBV3-2) with TRBJ1-2; tentatively, D is TRBD1 (5 bases). This CDR3 contains 13 residues. V lost 1 base, J lost 8 bases, and 11 bases lay in between. In germline, CDR1 is LGHDT, CDR2 YNNKEL (reference sequence). As DNA, the CDR3 is TGTGCCAGCAGCCAAGTCCAGGGTCGCGGCTACACCTTC. This translates into CASSQVQGRGYTF.

This clone was recorded only once. The chain carries TRBV5-4 and TRBJ1-6; 12 bases are a match to TRBD1. The ends lost 5 bases at V and 6 bases at J; junction bases unmatched: 12. Per the germline V gene, CDR1 is SGHNT and CDR2 is YYREEE (reference sequence). The CDR3 consists of 18 residues. The CDR3 spells CASSPGQGAYSANSPLHF. The CDR3 DNA sequence: TGTGCCAGCAGTCCGGGACAGGGGGCATATAGCGCTAATTCACCCCTCCACTTT.

The rearrangement joins TRBV28 to TRBJ1-5, with TRBD1 identical over 10 bases. CDR3 size: 20 residues. The junction had 14 bases not matched to a gene; V was cut back by 3 bases and J by 0 bases. The germline CDR1 and CDR2 sequences are MDHEN and SYDVKM. The CDR3 is CASSLRPGQGPNYSNQPQHF. The CDR3 region has the DNA TGTGCCAGCAGTTTGCGACCGGGACAGGGGCCGAACTATAGCAATCAGCCCCAGCATTTT.

The V call is TRBV19, the J call TRBJ2-5, with D possibly being TRBD1 (6 bases). CDR1 and CDR2 from the germline V gene are LNHDA and SQIVND (reference sequence). There are 14 residues in the CDR3. V lost 3 bases, J lost 1 base, and 9 bases lay in between. The CDR3 region has the DNA TGTGCCAGTAGTATGGGGACACTCCAAGAGACCCAGTACTTC. It is translated as CASSMGTLQETQYF.

The chain combines TRBV5-4 with TRBJ1-1; tentative D call: TRBD1 (5 bases). Trimming cost V 4 bases and J 7 bases, with 20 bases left between them. The CDR3 contains 15 residues. Germline loops: CDR1 SGHNT, CDR2 YYREEE (reference sequence). DNA of the CDR3: TGTGCCAGCAGCCGATCATCACAGGCTGTTCGTGAAGCTTTCTTT. Protein sequence: CASSRSSQAVREAFF.

This clone occurred once. V gene TRBV7-9 combines with J gene TRBJ1-2; D gene unclear. V was pared by 1 base and J by 7 bases, with 7 bases between. Germline V lookup: CDR1 SEHNR, CDR2 FQNEAQ (reference sequence). The CDR3 is made up of 12 amino acids. CDR3 bases: TGTGCCAGCAGCTTAGAGGAGGGTGGCTACACCTTC. Protein sequence: CASSLEEGGYTF.

The chain links TRBV19 to TRBJ2-2, with D unclear. The germline V gene encodes CDR1 LNHDA and CDR2 SQIVND (reference sequence). This CDR3 region has 15 residues. Between the trimmed V and J ends, which lost 1 base and 6 bases, there was a span of 12 bases. The DNA of the CDR3 is TGTGCCAGTAGTATAGTAGTCACTCCACCCGGGGAGCTGTTTTTT. It yields the protein CASSIVVTPPGELFF.

The V and J genes are TRBV11-2 and TRBJ2-7; tentative D call: TRBD1 (5 bases). Trimming took off 5 bases at V and 5 bases at J, with 10 bases between the two ends. This CDR3 is built from 12 residues. CDR1 is SGHAT and CDR2 is FQNNGV in the germline V gene. DNA for the CDR3: TGTGCCAGCAGCACTTCAGGGAACGAGCAGTACTTC. Its protein product is CASSTSGNEQYF.

The CDR3 DNA follows: TGTGCCAGCAGCCTCACCGGGACTAGGAACTACGAGCAGTACTTC. This encodes CASSLTGTRNYEQYF. The J gene is TRBJ2-7, the V gene TRBV5-5, with TRBD2 identical over 8 bases. Germline values: CDR1 SGHKS, CDR2 YYEKEE (reference sequence). This CDR3 is 15 amino acids long. The V and J ends lost 4 bases and 3 bases, in that order; junction bases with no gene match: 9.

This chain links TRBV27 with TRBJ2-7; TRBD1 matches at 11 bases. Germline V lookup: CDR1 MNHEY, CDR2 SMNVEV (reference sequence). The CDR3 runs 17 residues. The V segment lost 4 bases and the J segment 5 bases; nucleotides outside the gene matches: 13. CDR3 loop: CASSSNTRTGGYNEQYF. The CDR3 DNA is TGTGCCAGCAGTTCAAATACGAGGACAGGGGGCTATAACGAGCAGTACTTC.

The V call is TRBV20-1, the J call TRBJ1-1; 8 bases are shared with TRBD1. The CDR3 totals 11 residues. V lost 5 bases and J lost 7; bases outside the gene matches: 3. Looked up from germline, CDR1 is DFQATT and CDR2 is SNEGSKA (reference sequence). The CDR3 region is CSASGQGEAFF. The CDR3 DNA reads TGCAGTGCTTCAGGACAGGGTGAAGCTTTCTTT.

This clone was detected once. CDR3: CASRGSPGTEAFF. As DNA, the CDR3 is TGTGCCAGCCGGGGGTCCCCGGGGACTGAAGCTTTCTTT. V usage is TRBV5-4 and J usage is TRBJ1-1, with D tentatively TRBD1 (5 bases). Per the germline V gene, CDR1 is SGHNT and CDR2 is YYREEE (reference sequence). Trimming took 7 bases from V and 5 from J, leaving 15 bases between them. CDR3 length: 13 amino acids.